The 28 T cell receptor beta chains presented below share a single source sample, sequenced in a study of T cell responses to AZD1222 COVID-19 vaccine (dated by TCRdb to the early 2020s). The library was made by the immunoSEQ multiplex PCR assay. TCRdb's version of the immuneACCESS table is confined to in-frame rearrangements and falls short of the full clone set. An unresolved V gene accounts for under half of the shortfall where checked; the remainder is of unknown origin. This sample gives approximately 200,000 clones in total; about 86% of them show up just once. The ten most abundant clones make up 7.5% to 9.5% of the sample. The time point label for this specimen denotes: baseline before first vaccination. The sequencing here drew on peripheral blood, taken on day 0 of AZD1222 vaccination. The receptors stem from an adult in good health.

This clone was seen more than once but under ten times. The chain links TRBV9 to TRBJ2-7; possible D gene TRBD1, 5 bases. The CDR3 has 13 amino acids. The germline V gene has CDR1 SGDLS and CDR2 YYNGEE. Trimming shortened V by 0 bases and J by 1 base, and 5 bases separated the two germline ends. As DNA, the CDR3 is TGTGCCAGCAGCGTAGCAGGGTCCTACGAGCAGTACTTC. This translates into CASSVAGSYEQYF. Full variable domain (remainder filled in from reference TRBV9 and TRBJ2-7): DSGVTQTPKHLITATGQRVTLRCSPRSGDLSVYWYQQSLDQGLQFLIQYYNGEERAKGNILERFSAQQFPDLHSELNLSSLELGDSALYFCASSVAGSYEQYFGPGTRLTVT.

In its sample, this clone was seen once. The CDR3 DNA sequence: TGTGCCAGCAGTGAAGTGACAGAGACCCAGTACTTC. It translates to CASSEVTETQYF. J is TRBJ2-5 and V is TRBV28; no clear D. In germline, CDR1 is MDHEN, CDR2 SYDVKM. V lost 5 bases and J 4 bases, leaving 8 bases between the germline ends. This CDR3 contains 12 residues.

This sequence joins TRBV5-1 and TRBJ2-3; 9 bases map to TRBD2. The germline V gene encodes CDR1 SGHRS and CDR2 YFSETQ. The V gene end was trimmed by 3 bases and the J gene end by 5 bases; junction bases not matched to a gene: 4. This CDR3 contains 14 residues. The CDR3 spells CASSSVAGEDTQYF. CDR3 coding DNA: TGCGCCAGCAGCTCGGTAGCGGGGGAAGATACGCAGTATTTT.

The V call is TRBV5-1, the J call TRBJ2-7; D remains ambiguous. Germline V gene lookup returns CDR1 SGHRS and CDR2 YFSETQ. V lost 4 bases, J lost 2 bases, and 13 bases lay in between. The CDR3 has 14 residues. This CDR3 reads CASSPDGGAYEQYF. The CDR3 DNA is TGCGCCAGCAGCCCGGACGGTGGGGCCTACGAGCAGTACTTC.

The gene calls are TRBV7-2 and TRBJ2-7; no reliable D call. Trimming took 1 base from V and 0 from J, leaving 10 bases between them. This CDR3 contains 15 residues. CDR1 is SGHTA and CDR2 is FQGNSA in the germline V gene. CDR3 bases: TGTGCCAGCAGCTTAGGGACCGTCAGCTCCTACGAGCAGTACTTC. It is translated as CASSLGTVSSYEQYF.

The V call is TRBV6-5, the J call TRBJ2-7; D uncertain. This CDR3 has 11 amino acids. The germline V gene has CDR1 MNHEY and CDR2 SVGAGI. Between the trimmed V and J ends, which lost 6 bases and 2 bases, there was a span of 5 bases. CDR3 protein: CASSPPYEQYF. CDR3 DNA sequence: TGTGCCAGCAGCCCCCCCTACGAGCAGTACTTC.

This chain links TRBV7-2 with TRBJ2-1; D tentatively fits TRBD1 or TRBD2 (5 bases each). Germline loops: CDR1 SGHTA, CDR2 FQGNSA. V was trimmed by 7 bases and J by 10 bases, leaving 23 bases between them. The CDR3 is 15 amino acids. This CDR3 is CASTKSGGAFREQFF. CDR3 in DNA: TGTGCCAGCACTAAGTCTGGGGGAGCGTTCCGGGAGCAGTTCTTC.

This clone has just one count. The rearrangement links TRBV6-5 to TRBJ1-5; a weak D match, TRBD1 (5 bases). Germline V gene sequence: CDR1 MNHEY, CDR2 SVGAGI. V was pared by 6 bases and J by 2 bases, with 14 bases between. This CDR3 region has 15 residues. CDR3 nucleotides: TGTGCCAGCAGCTACGGGGGAGGAGGCAATCAGCCCCAGCATTTT. It is translated as CASSYGGGGNQPQHF.

The rearrangement joins TRBV19 to TRBJ1-2; D gene ambiguous. V was trimmed by 4 bases and J by 2 bases, leaving 5 bases between them. The CDR3 has 12 amino acids. Germline assignment: CDR1 LNHDA and CDR2 SQIVND (reference sequence). CDR3 sequence (DNA): TGTGCCAGTAGTAGGCTAAACTATGGCTACACCTTC. It codes for CASSRLNYGYTF. Drawing the rest from reference TRBV19 and TRBJ1-2, the complete variable domain is DGGITQSPKYLFRKEGQNVTLSCEQNLNHDAMYWYRQDPGQGLRLIYYSQIVNDFQKGDIAEGYSVSREKKESFPLTVTSAQKNPTAFYLCASSRLNYGYTFGSGTRLTVV.

CDR3 nucleotides: TGTGCCAGCAGTTACACCTTTAGCGGGGATCCCCCCGAGCAGTACTTC. It yields the protein CASSYTFSGDPPEQYF. The V and J genes are TRBV6-2 or TRBV6-3 and TRBJ2-7, with TRBD2 identical over 8 bases. Per the germline V gene, CDR1 is MNHEY and CDR2 is SVGEGT. V lost 2 bases to trimming and J lost 6 bases; unmatched junction nucleotides: 12. This CDR3 has 16 residues.

J is TRBJ2-3 and V is TRBV7-9; the D is unclear. Germline CDR1 reads SEHNR; CDR2 reads FQNEAQ (reference sequence). The CDR3 is 15 amino acids. V was clipped by 2 bases and J by 6 bases, with 15 bases between them. CDR3: CASSLQSYGDDTQYF. The CDR3 DNA follows: TGTGCCAGCAGCTTACAGTCGTATGGGGATGATACGCAGTATTTT.

CDR3 sequence: CASSFGTGVDQPQHF. CDR3 nucleotide sequence: TGTGCCAGCAGCTTCGGGACAGGGGTGGATCAGCCCCAGCATTTT. This chain connects TRBV5-5 to TRBJ1-5; 10 positions match TRBD1. Germline CDR1 is SGHKS and CDR2 is YYEKEE (reference sequence). V was clipped by 2 bases and J by 5 bases; unmatched bases: 4. This CDR3 region has 15 residues.

The gene calls are TRBV4-1 and TRBJ1-1; D remains ambiguous. The germline V and J ends were trimmed by 0 bases and 1 base, with 3 bases remaining between them. In germline, CDR1 is MGHRA, CDR2 YSYEKL. CDR3 size: 13 residues. CDR3 loop: CASSQEANTEAFF. The CDR3 DNA reads TGCGCCAGCAGCCAAGAAGCGAACACTGAAGCTTTCTTT.

The chain joins TRBV9 to TRBJ2-7; TRBD2 matches at 11 bases. Germline trimming cut 4 bases from V and 3 bases from J; bases unmatched to any gene: 12. The germline gives CDR1 SGDLS, CDR2 YYNGEE. The CDR3 has 17 amino acids. The CDR3 protein is CASSPNRTSGRNYEQYF. The CDR3 region has the DNA TGTGCCAGCAGCCCTAACCGGACTAGCGGGCGAAACTACGAGCAGTACTTC.

This clone was detected only once. V is TRBV25-1 and J is TRBJ2-1, with TRBD2 identical over 8 bases. The CDR3 consists of 15 residues. The germline gives CDR1 MGHDK, CDR2 SYGVNS. V lost 7 bases to trimming and J lost 4 bases; unmatched junction nucleotides: 9. In nucleotides, the CDR3 is TGTGCCAGCACCTTCCTACGCGGGGGGTACAATGAGCAGTTCTTC. Encoded protein: CASTFLRGGYNEQFF.

The gene calls are TRBV4-2 and TRBJ2-5; 10 nucleotides align to TRBD1. Trimming at V came to 5 bases and at J to 5 bases, leaving 26 bases not matched to a gene. CDR1 LGHNA and CDR2 YNFKEQ come from the germline V gene. The CDR3 has 21 residues. CDR3 loop: CASSEGTGAGGFGRPAETQYF. The CDR3 DNA is TGTGCCAGCAGCGAAGGGACAGGGGCGGGGGGTTTCGGAAGGCCGGCGGAGACCCAGTACTTC.

In regard to this clone: Compared with germline, one end of the junction differs, possibly owing to a read error. This chain links TRBV5-4 with TRBJ2-7; a weak D match, TRBD2 (5 bases). This CDR3 is built from 12 residues. CDR1 and CDR2 from the germline V gene are SGHNT and YYREEE (reference sequence). The CDR3 coding sequence is TGTGCCAGCAGTGGAGGATCCTGCGAGCAGTACTTC. Its protein is CASSGGSCEQYF.

This chain joins TRBV7-9 and TRBJ2-3; perhaps TRBD2 as D (5 bases). V gave up 5 bases and J gave up 2 bases, with 8 bases separating them. The CDR3 extends over 13 amino acids. CDR1 and CDR2 from the germline V gene are SEHNR and FQNEAQ (reference sequence). DNA for the CDR3: TGTGCCAGCAGCCTCGGACTCACAGATACGCAGTATTTT. Amino acids: CASSLGLTDTQYF.

This clone has only a few counts. This sequence joins TRBV3-1 (or the pseudogene TRBV3-2) and TRBJ1-6; weak D call: TRBD1 (6 bases). This CDR3 spans 15 amino acids. With 4 bases removed from V and 6 bases from J, the gap between germline ends came to 13 bases. Per germline, CDR1 LGHDT and CDR2 YNNKEL (reference sequence). The CDR3 reads CASSPLDSTNSPLHF. CDR3 sequence (DNA): TGTGCCAGCAGCCCTCTGGACAGCACTAATTCACCCCTCCACTTT.

This chain connects TRBV7-2 to TRBJ1-6; no clear D gene. CDR1 is SGHTA and CDR2 is FQGNSA in the germline V gene. V lost 5 bases to trimming and J lost 0 bases, with 11 bases between them. The CDR3 runs 16 residues. The CDR3 DNA sequence: TGTGCCAGCAGCCGGCGGTTGGGCTCCTATAATTCACCCCTCCACTTT. This translates into CASSRRLGSYNSPLHF. The full variable domain, rest sourced from reference TRBV7-2 and TRBJ1-6, is GAGVSQSPSNKVTEKGKDVELRCDPISGHTALYWYRQSLGQGLEFLIYFQGNSAPDKSGLPSDRFSAERTGGSVSTLTIQRTQQEDSAVYLCASSRRLGSYNSPLHFGNGTRLTVT.

This chain joins TRBV29-1 and TRBJ2-3, with no clear D. V was pared by 7 bases and J by 6 bases, with 17 bases between. Germline V gene data show CDR1 as SQVTM and CDR2 as ANQGSEA. This CDR3 has 13 amino acids. This CDR3 is CSALSTGRDTQYF. CDR3 nucleotides: TGCAGCGCCCTAAGCACTGGGCGGGATACGCAGTATTTT.

With respect to this clone: Other DNA sequences from this sample encode an identical CDR3 as well. The chain joins TRBV5-1 to TRBJ1-4; 11 bases are a match to TRBD1. Germline V CDR1 and CDR2: SGHRS, YFSETQ. With V trimmed by 4 bases and J by 7 bases, 3 bases remained unmatched. This CDR3 spans 14 amino acids. The CDR3, as DNA: TGCGCCAGCAGCCCGGGGACAGGGGGTGAAAAACTGTTTTTT. This sequence encodes CASSPGTGGEKLFF.

A single count supports this clone. This chain connects TRBV27 to TRBJ2-3, with a possible D match to TRBD1 (6 bases). This CDR3 is built from 15 residues. Trimming took 4 bases from V and 2 from J, leaving 13 bases between them. Looked up from germline, CDR1 is MNHEY and CDR2 is SMNVEV (reference sequence). The CDR3 is CASSSGRGHTDTQYF. The CDR3 coding sequence is TGTGCCAGCAGTTCGGGCAGGGGTCACACAGATACGCAGTATTTT.

Notes on this clone: The junction departs from germline at one end; a sequencing error may be responsible. This chain joins TRBV5-4 and TRBJ2-6, with 16 bases that match TRBD2. The CDR3 runs to 19 residues. Per germline, CDR1 SGHNT and CDR2 YYREEE (reference sequence). CDR3 DNA: TGTGCCAGCAGATTGGGACTAGCGGGGGGGCAGGCTGGGGCCAACGTCCTGACTTTC. Amino acids: CASRLGLAGGQAGANVLTF. Full variable domain (missing parts from reference TRBV5-4 and TRBJ2-6): ETGVTQSPTHLIKTRGQQVTLRCSSQSGHNTVSWYQQALGQGPQFIFQYYREEENGRGNFPPRFSGLQFPNYSSELNVNALELDDSALYLCASRLGLAGGQAGANVLTFGAGSRLTVL.

V gene TRBV7-2 combines with J gene TRBJ1-5; no firm D call. Between the trimmed V and J ends, which lost 1 base and 0 bases, there was a span of 7 bases. The CDR3 consists of 15 residues. The germline CDR1 and CDR2 sequences are SGHTA and FQGNSA. The CDR3 is CASSLVLYSNQPQHF. CDR3 nucleotide sequence: TGTGCCAGCAGCTTAGTGCTGTATAGCAATCAGCCCCAGCATTTT.

The V call is TRBV19, the J call TRBJ1-5; the D gene is possibly TRBD1 (6 bases). Trimming removed 6 bases at V and 3 bases at J, with 12 bases between. The CDR3 is made up of 14 amino acids. Per germline, CDR1 LNHDA and CDR2 SQIVND (reference sequence). CDR3 in amino acids: CASSERGYNQPQHF. Written as DNA, the CDR3 is TGTGCCAGTAGCGAAAGGGGGTACAATCAGCCCCAGCATTTT. Drawing the rest from reference TRBV19 and TRBJ1-5, the complete variable domain is DGGITQSPKYLFRKEGQNVTLSCEQNLNHDAMYWYRQDPGQGLRLIYYSQIVNDFQKGDIAEGYSVSREKKESFPLTVTSAQKNPTAFYLCASSERGYNQPQHFGDGTRLSIL.

The J gene is TRBJ2-7, the V gene TRBV11-2; no clear D gene. The germline CDR1 and CDR2 sequences are SGHAT and FQNNGV. Trimming stripped 3 bases from V and 2 bases from J, with 11 bases between. CDR3 size: 14 residues. CDR3 loop: CASSFRRHPYEQYF. CDR3 DNA sequence: TGTGCCAGCAGCTTTCGACGGCACCCCTACGAGCAGTACTTC.

This chain joins TRBV12-3 or TRBV12-4 and TRBJ1-6; D is unclear. The CDR3 loop spans 13 amino acids. V shed 2 bases and J shed 8 bases, with 7 bases lying between them. CDR3 residues: CASSLQRYSPLHF. The CDR3 DNA reads as TGTGCCAGCAGTTTACAGCGGTATTCACCCCTCCACTTT.